The 13 T cell receptor beta chains in this list originate from one sample, sequenced in a study of PD-1 blockade in classical Hodgkin lymphoma. Sequenced by immunoSEQ multiplex PCR; TCRdb stores in-frame clones only, minus some. The repertoire consists of more than 4,000 clones, with about 78% occurring once and the leading ten covering about 6%. Every patient relapsed after autologous stem cell transplantation, and brentuximab vedotin exposure varied. Researchers used magnetic negative selection to pull out pure CD4+ T cells from thawed PBMCs. Sequenced material: CD4+ T cells from blood, taken at baseline. The origin of the receptors is a human donor with classical Hodgkin lymphoma.

By share, this clone ranks as large (0.1 to 1%). The gene calls are TRBV4-3 and TRBJ1-3, with D unclear. The length of the CDR3 is 17 residues. In germline, CDR1 is LGHNA, CDR2 YSLEER. V was clipped by 0 bases and J by 1 base, with 13 bases between them. The CDR3 loop is CASSQDIVAKSGNTIYF. CDR3 DNA: TGCGCCAGCAGCCAAGATATCGTGGCAAAGTCTGGAAACACCATATATTTT.

V gene TRBV6-5 combines with J gene TRBJ1-2; D might be TRBD1 (5 bases). Trimming shortened V by 2 bases and J by 4 bases, and 11 bases separated the two germline ends. The CDR3 consists of 14 residues. Germline V gives CDR1 MNHEY, CDR2 SVGAGI. CDR3 DNA: TGTGCCAGCAGTTACGACAGCCTGTTCTATGGCTACACCTTC. This sequence encodes CASSYDSLFYGYTF.

V gene TRBV11-3 combines with J gene TRBJ2-3; 8 bases are a match to TRBD2. Germline V gene data show CDR1 as SGHNT and CDR2 as YENEEA. This CDR3 region has 15 residues. V lost 5 bases and J lost 3; bases outside the gene matches: 7. CDR3 in amino acids: CASSPGGVRTDTQYF. In DNA form, the CDR3 reads TGTGCCAGCAGCCCGGGGGGGGTTAGGACAGATACGCAGTATTTT.

The rearrangement uses TRBV2 and TRBJ1-2, with 7 nucleotides matching TRBD1. The CDR3 length is 13 residues. Trimming took 8 bases from V and 2 from J; bases not matched to a gene: 5. Germline lookup yields CDR1 SNHLY and CDR2 FYNNEI. The CDR3 sequence: CASWEGGNYGYTF. The DNA for the CDR3 is TGTGCCAGCTGGGAAGGGGGCAACTATGGCTACACCTTC.

The rearrangement uses TRBV4-2 and TRBJ2-3, with 9 bases identical to TRBD1. The CDR3 is 15 amino acids. Germline lookup yields CDR1 LGHNA and CDR2 YNFKEQ. The ends lost 3 bases at V and 5 bases at J; junction bases unmatched: 6. As DNA, the CDR3 is TGTGCCAGCAGCCAGGCCGACAGGGGGTTAGATACGCAGTATTTT. This gives the protein CASSQADRGLDTQYF.

The V call is TRBV7-9, the J call TRBJ2-3, with 8 bases fitting TRBD2. Looked up from germline, CDR1 is SEHNR and CDR2 is FQNEAQ (reference sequence). Trimming cost V 3 bases and J 2 bases; bases outside gene matches: 4. The CDR3 covers 15 residues. CDR3 loop: CASSFTSGPTDTQYF. CDR3 sequence (DNA): TGTGCCAGCAGCTTTACTAGCGGCCCCACAGATACGCAGTATTTT.

The V gene is TRBV6-5, the J gene TRBJ2-2, with D hard to call. The CDR3 loop spans 13 amino acids. Germline CDR1 is MNHEY and CDR2 is SVGAGI. Deletions cut 3 bases from V and 5 bases from J, with 7 bases between. The CDR3, as DNA: TGTGCCAGCAGTTATATAGGGACCGGGGAGCTGTTTTTT. It is translated as CASSYIGTGELFF.

The V gene is TRBV11-3, the J gene TRBJ2-3, with D tentatively TRBD2 (5 bases). The V and J ends lost 5 bases and 0 bases respectively, with 9 bases between them. The CDR3 spans 14 residues. Germline values: CDR1 SGHNT, CDR2 YENEEA. The CDR3 DNA is TGTGCCAGCAGCCAAGGCGGGAGCACAGATACGCAGTATTTT. It specifies CASSQGGSTDTQYF.

The gene calls are TRBV18 and TRBJ2-5; TRBD1 or TRBD2 may be the D gene (5 bases each). The V end lost 0 bases, the J end lost 4 bases, and 15 bases lay between the germline ends. Germline-derived CDR1 and CDR2 are KGHSH and LQKENI. CDR3 length: 16 amino acids. Here the CDR3 DNA reads TGTGCCAGCTCACCACCGGGCAGGGAGAGGAGAGAGACCCAGTACTTC. Its translation is CASSPPGRERRETQYF.

The chain couples TRBV7-2 to TRBJ1-4; D is possibly TRBD1 (5 bases). CDR3 length: 13 amino acids. With 5 bases removed from V and 8 bases from J, the gap between germline ends came to 12 bases. Germline V gives CDR1 SGHTA, CDR2 FQGNSA. In DNA form, the CDR3 reads TGTGCCAGCAGCAATACAGGTTACGAAAAACTGTTTTTT. The encoded protein is CASSNTGYEKLFF.

The rearrangement links TRBV27 to TRBJ1-6, with D maybe TRBD1 (5 bases). The germline V and J ends were trimmed by 3 bases and 8 bases, with 8 bases remaining between them. The CDR3 extends over 13 amino acids. Per germline, CDR1 MNHEY and CDR2 SMNVEV (reference sequence). The CDR3 coding sequence is TGTGCCAGCAGTTTCGGGGCGGATTCACCCCTCCACTTT. The encoded protein is CASSFGADSPLHF.

This sequence joins TRBV5-1 and TRBJ1-2; the D gene is possibly TRBD1 (5 bases). This CDR3 contains 13 residues. V lost 4 bases and J lost 0, with 7 bases in between. CDR1 is SGHRS and CDR2 is YFSETQ in the germline V gene. The CDR3 nucleotides are TGCGCCAGCAGCGGGGCATCTAACTATGGCTACACCTTC. Translating it yields CASSGASNYGYTF.

The chain employs TRBV19 and TRBJ2-7; no clear D. The V gene lost 3 bases and the J gene lost 2 bases, with 8 bases spanning the gap. The germline gives CDR1 LNHDA, CDR2 SQIVND (reference sequence). The CDR3 sequence is 13 residues long. The CDR3 loop is CASSIGVPYEQYF. Here the CDR3 DNA reads TGTGCCAGTAGTATTGGGGTACCCTACGAGCAGTACTTC.